These 26 T cell receptor beta chains came from one sample sequenced in a study of blood T cells in healthy people across ages. It was with a sample-barcoded 5' primer and a J-beta primer mix that a second PCR of roughly 7 to 12 cycles was run. TCRdb redid the calling of the 5' RACE reads with MiXCR, one entry per CDR3 protein. The sample consists of roughly 1,700,000 distinct CDR3 sequences, 28% of them appearing once. The sequencing input was blood. These receptors originate from a woman aged 25 to 39 in good health.

The rearrangement uses TRBV2 and TRBJ2-2; D is possibly TRBD1 (5 bases). The germline V gene encodes CDR1 SNHLY and CDR2 FYNNEI. The V gene lost 7 bases and the J gene lost 6 bases, with 18 bases spanning the gap. The CDR3 contains 15 residues. The CDR3 region is CASKSDFSGSGELFF. CDR3 nucleotides: TGTGCCAGCAAATCGGATTTTTCAGGGTCCGGGGAGCTGTTTTTT.

This clonotype was counted ten times or more. The chain carries TRBV20-1 and TRBJ2-7; D may be TRBD1 (5 bases). Between the trimmed V and J ends, which lost 5 bases and 3 bases, there was a span of 14 bases. The V gene's germline CDR1 is DFQATT and CDR2 SNEGSKA (reference sequence). The CDR3 loop spans 13 amino acids. The CDR3 region has the DNA TGCAGTGCTGACGCAGGGAAGGACTACGAGCAGTACTTC. Its protein product is CSADAGKDYEQYF.

With regard to this clonotype: At one boundary the junction diverges from the germline segment, which might be a read error. The chain joins TRBV4-2 to TRBJ2-2; TRBD1 aligns across 10 bases. CDR1 and CDR2 (germline): LGHNA, YNFKEQ. The CDR3 covers 16 residues. The CDR3 protein is CASSQETGGNTGELFF. CDR3 DNA sequence: TGTGCCAGCAGCCAAGAGACAGGGGGCAACACCGGAGAGCTGTTTTTT.

This clonotype appeared many times. CDR3 region: CASSQKAGGPYNEQFF. Here the CDR3 DNA reads TGCGCCAGCAGCCAGAAAGCGGGGGGGCCTTACAATGAGCAGTTCTTC. This chain links TRBV4-1 with TRBJ2-1, with TRBD2 matching over 10 bases. The germline V gene has CDR1 MGHRA and CDR2 YSYEKL. CDR3 size: 16 residues. J was trimmed by 4 bases and V by 3 bases; bases with no gene match: 6.

This clonotype has only a few counts. The V gene is TRBV25-1, the J gene TRBJ1-2; D remains ambiguous. The V and J ends lost 1 base and 3 bases respectively, with 6 bases between them. From germline, CDR1 is MGHDK and CDR2 SYGVNS. This CDR3 is built from 13 residues. The CDR3 here is CASSESLYYGYTF. For the CDR3, the DNA is TGTGCCAGCAGTGAATCTCTTTACTATGGCTACACCTTC.

This clonotype has a handful of counts. The chain uses TRBV7-6 and TRBJ2-7; TRBD1 matches 9 bases. The CDR3 has 17 amino acids. J gave up 7 bases and V 2 bases, and 15 bases lay outside the gene matches. CDR1 and CDR2 from the germline V gene are SGHVS and FNYEAQ. The chain's CDR3 is CASSLRPPGQGCDEQYF. Written as DNA, the CDR3 is TGTGCCAGCAGCTTAAGACCTCCGGGACAGGGCTGTGATGAGCAGTACTTC.

Concerning this clonotype itself: A much larger clone differs by one base, so this may be a read error. For the CDR3, the DNA is TGTGTCAGCAGCCCTCCTAGTCCCGAGCAGTACTTC. Translated, it gives CVSSPPSPEQYF. This chain joins TRBV7-2 and TRBJ2-7; D uncertain. The CDR3 spans 12 residues. The germline CDR1 and CDR2 sequences are SGHTA and FQGNSA.

V gene TRBV4-1 combines with J gene TRBJ1-3; D uncertain. The CDR3 runs 17 residues. CDR1 is MGHRA, CDR2 YSYEKL, per germline. The ends were cut back, 5 bases at V and 0 bases at J, with 17 bases in the middle. CDR3 bases: TGCGCCAGCAGCGGGTCCCCTCGTTCCTTCTCTGGAAACACCATATATTTT. Its protein is CASSGSPRSFSGNTIYF.

The rearrangement links TRBV28 to TRBJ1-4, with a weak D call TRBD1 (5 bases). V shed 8 bases and J shed 5 bases, with 12 bases lying between them. Per germline, CDR1 MDHEN and CDR2 SYDVKM. This CDR3 region has 13 residues. CDR3 protein: CASGLGGNEKLFF. CDR3 nucleotides: TGTGCCAGCGGCTTGGGGGGAAATGAAAAACTGTTTTTT.

This clonotype was counted between two and nine times. The chain combines TRBV5-1 with TRBJ1-2, with D perhaps matching TRBD1 (5 bases). V was cut by 2 bases and J by 2 bases, with 19 bases left in between. The CDR3 is 17 residues long. Germline V gene sequence: CDR1 SGHRS, CDR2 YFSETQ. The CDR3 DNA reads as TGCGCCAGCAGCTTCGAGGGGAGCTCGGCGAACAACTATGGCTACACCTTC. Amino acid sequence: CASSFEGSSANNYGYTF.

Notes on this clonotype: This may be a read error, as it is one base from a much larger clone. This CDR3 is CVTMERLSREQYF. Written as DNA, the CDR3 is TGTGTCACCATGGAGCGTTTGAGTCGCGAGCAGTACTTC. V is TRBV27 and J is TRBJ2-7; D is unresolved. CDR3 length: 13 residues. Germline V CDR1 and CDR2: MNHEY, SMNVEV (reference sequence).

In its sample, this clonotype was seen many times. V gene TRBV9 combines with J gene TRBJ2-3; possible D gene TRBD1, 6 bases. V dropped 4 bases and J dropped 2 bases, with 17 bases sitting between them. Germline-derived CDR1 and CDR2 are SGDLS and YYNGEE. This CDR3 is 16 amino acids long. CDR3 in amino acids: CASSTPRGRITDTQYF. The CDR3 DNA is TGTGCCAGCAGCACCCCTAGGGGGAGAATCACAGATACGCAGTATTTT.

V and J are TRBV6-6 and TRBJ1-2; D possibly corresponds to TRBD1 (5 bases). The CDR3 has 14 residues. V was shortened by 5 bases and J by 4 bases, with 14 bases between the two germline ends. CDR1 and CDR2 (germline): MNHNY, SVGAGI (reference sequence). CDR3 DNA: TGTGCCAGCAGTCCGCCTTCGGGGACCTATGGCTACACCTTC. As protein: CASSPPSGTYGYTF.

The V and J genes are TRBV7-2 and TRBJ1-4, with 7 bases fitting TRBD1. The CDR3 extends over 16 amino acids. With V trimmed by 4 bases and J by 5 bases, 10 bases remained unmatched. CDR1 is SGHTA, CDR2 FQGNSA, per germline. DNA for the CDR3: TGTGCCAGCAGCTCAGATGGGACAGTAGGGAATGAAAAACTGTTTTTT. Its protein is CASSSDGTVGNEKLFF.

This clonotype was recorded many times. The V call is TRBV7-2, the J call TRBJ2-5; D possibly corresponds to TRBD1 (5 bases). This CDR3 is 13 amino acids long. Germline CDR1 SGHTA, CDR2 FQGNSA. V was clipped by 5 bases and J by 1 base, with 8 bases between them. The CDR3 DNA reads TGTGCCAGCAGCAGGGGTTTCCAAGAGACCCAGTACTTC. This gives the protein CASSRGFQETQYF.

The V gene is TRBV10-2, the J gene TRBJ1-1; 7 bases are a match to TRBD1. Germline V lookup: CDR1 WSHSY, CDR2 SAAADI. Unmatched junction bases numbered 4, after V lost 4 bases and J lost 5 bases. The CDR3 is made up of 13 amino acids. In DNA, the CDR3 is TGCGCCAGCAGTGCTAACAGGGGAACTGAAGCTTTCTTT. Amino acids: CASSANRGTEAFF.

The J gene is TRBJ2-7, the V gene TRBV7-9; no clear D gene. Trimming pared 6 bases from V and 3 bases from J, leaving 15 bases between. The CDR3 sequence is 14 residues long. Per germline, CDR1 SEHNR and CDR2 FQNEAQ (reference sequence). CDR3 in DNA: TGTGCCAGCAGGAGGATGGGCTCGGACTACGAGCAGTACTTC. The encoded protein is CASRRMGSDYEQYF.

The chain employs TRBV6-2 or TRBV6-3 and TRBJ1-5; TRBD1 agrees at 7 bases. The CDR3 is 16 amino acids. Germline assignment: CDR1 MNHEY and CDR2 SVGEGT. Unmatched junction bases numbered 9, after V lost 5 bases and J lost 2 bases. CDR3 sequence (DNA): TGTGCCAGCAGTCGACAGGGATCAGGGGGCAATCAGCCCCAGCATTTT. Protein: CASSRQGSGGNQPQHF.

Comments on this clonotype: A much larger clone lies one base from this, so it may be a read error. The chain is built from TRBV12-3 or TRBV12-4 and TRBJ2-7; 10 nucleotides agree with TRBD2. The CDR3 extends over 15 amino acids. The CDR3 spells CAGSESGRDPSGQYF. DNA of the CDR3: TGTGCCGGCAGTGAAAGCGGGAGGGACCCCTCAGGGCAGTACTTC.

A few counts support this clonotype. The chain employs TRBV20-1 and TRBJ2-7; D is unresolved. The germline V gene has CDR1 DFQATT and CDR2 SNEGSKA (reference sequence). CDR3 size: 15 residues. Between the trimmed V and J ends, which lost 1 base and 0 bases, there was a span of 13 bases. CDR3 in amino acids: CSARGTEQSSYEQYF. DNA of the CDR3: TGCAGTGCTAGAGGCACCGAACAGAGCTCCTACGAGCAGTACTTC.

On this clonotype: A much larger clonotype is one base distant, so this may be a read error. The chain joins TRBV5-5 to TRBJ2-4; TRBD2 matches 7 bases. Looked up from germline, CDR1 is SGHKS and CDR2 is YYEKEE (reference sequence). The CDR3 loop spans 14 amino acids. This chain's CDR3 is CANSPAGRMDIQYF. In nucleotides, the CDR3 is TGTGCCAACAGCCCGGCCGGGAGGATGGACATTCAGTACTTC.

The V call is TRBV24-1, the J call TRBJ1-2, with TRBD1 identical over 7 bases. Germline V gene sequence: CDR1 KGHDR, CDR2 SFDVKD. The CDR3 length is 14 residues. J was trimmed by 2 bases and V by 7 bases; bases with no gene match: 6. CDR3 nucleotides: TGTGCCACCAGGGATCCACAGGGGAACTATGGCTACACCTTC. Protein product: CATRDPQGNYGYTF.

The table lists this clonotype with many counts. The V call is TRBV4-3, the J call TRBJ2-3; a weak D match, TRBD2 (5 bases). The CDR3 is 15 residues long. Between the trimmed V and J ends, which lost 4 bases and 4 bases, there was a span of 15 bases. The germline gives CDR1 LGHNA, CDR2 YSLEER. CDR3 DNA sequence: TGCGCCAGCAGCCTAGAAGGGAGTGGAGCAGATACGCAGTATTTT. Translating gives CASSLEGSGADTQYF.

V and J are TRBV12-3 or TRBV12-4 and TRBJ2-1, with D perhaps matching TRBD1 (6 bases). The V and J ends lost 3 bases and 0 bases respectively, with 15 bases between them. The length of the CDR3 is 17 residues. CDR3 in DNA: TGTGCCAGCAGTTTCCCCGAGGGGGAGAACTCCTACAATGAGCAGTTCTTC. Translated: CASSFPEGENSYNEQFF.

A few counts support this clonotype. The chain couples TRBV27 to TRBJ2-3; D call uncertain. There are 15 residues in the CDR3. V lost 3 bases, J lost 1 base, and 11 bases lay in between. CDR1 and CDR2 (germline): MNHEY, SMNVEV (reference sequence). The CDR3 here is CASSFSPYGTDTQYF. For the CDR3, the DNA is TGTGCCAGCAGTTTCTCCCCCTACGGCACAGATACGCAGTATTTT.

This CDR3 reads CASSFGQGFNEQYF. CDR3 sequence (DNA): TGTGCCAGCAGCTTCGGGCAGGGATTCAACGAGCAGTACTTC. The chain carries TRBV7-2 and TRBJ2-5, with D maybe TRBD1 (5 bases). TRBJ2-7 matches the DNA end more closely, so the J call is doubtful. Germline CDR1 SGHTA, CDR2 FQGNSA. This CDR3 spans 14 amino acids.